This T cell receptor beta chain is drawn from a study of control samples from healthy donors and cancer patients. Germline V gives CDR1 SEHNR, CDR2 FQNEAQ (reference sequence). Deletions cut 1 base from V and 0 bases from J, with 7 bases between. There are 14 residues in the CDR3. Using immunoSEQ multiplex PCR, the repertoire was profiled, and TCRdb retains in-frame clones only, with some absent. Of 120,000 to 150,000 clones detected, roughly nine tenths appear once; the ten largest clones hold approximately 7%. This receptor was obtained from a man in his late teens or twenties in good health. The chain has TRBV7-9 and TRBJ2-7, with D unresolved. The sequencing input was blood. The CDR3 protein is CASSLDQNSYEQYF. Here the CDR3 DNA reads TGTGCCAGCAGCTTAGACCAGAACTCCTACGAGCAGTACTTC. The entire variable domain, with the rest obtained from reference TRBV7-9 and TRBJ2-7, is as follows: DTGVSQNPRHKITKRGQNVTFRCDPISEHNRLYWYRQTLGQGPEFLTYFQNEAQLEKSRLLSDRFSAERPKGSFSTLEIQRTEQGDSAMYLCASSLDQNSYEQYFGPGTRLTVT.